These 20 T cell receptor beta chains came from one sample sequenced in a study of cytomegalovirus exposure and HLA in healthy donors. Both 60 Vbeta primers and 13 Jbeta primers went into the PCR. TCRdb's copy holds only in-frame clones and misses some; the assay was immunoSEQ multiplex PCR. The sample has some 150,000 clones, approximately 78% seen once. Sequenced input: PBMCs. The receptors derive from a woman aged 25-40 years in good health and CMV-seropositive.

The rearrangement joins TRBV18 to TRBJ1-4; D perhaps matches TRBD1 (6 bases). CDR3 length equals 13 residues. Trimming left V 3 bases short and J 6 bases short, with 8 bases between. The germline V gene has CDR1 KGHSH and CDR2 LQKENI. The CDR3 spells CASSPAGDEKLFF. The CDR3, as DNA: TGTGCCAGCTCACCGGCAGGGGATGAAAAACTGTTTTTT.

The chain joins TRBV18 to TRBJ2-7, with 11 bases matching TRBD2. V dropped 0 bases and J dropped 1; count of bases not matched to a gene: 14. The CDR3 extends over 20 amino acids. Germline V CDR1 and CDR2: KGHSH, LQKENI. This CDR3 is CASSPPVAGGPGIGSYEQYF. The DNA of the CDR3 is TGTGCCAGCTCACCACCGGTAGCGGGGGGGCCTGGTATAGGATCCTACGAGCAGTACTTC.

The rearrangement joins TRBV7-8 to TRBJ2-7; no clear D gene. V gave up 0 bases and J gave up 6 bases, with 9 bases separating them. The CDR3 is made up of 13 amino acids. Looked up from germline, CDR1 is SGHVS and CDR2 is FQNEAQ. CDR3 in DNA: TGTGCCAGCAGCTTAGCGCTCCCCGGCGAGCAGTACTTC. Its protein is CASSLALPGEQYF.

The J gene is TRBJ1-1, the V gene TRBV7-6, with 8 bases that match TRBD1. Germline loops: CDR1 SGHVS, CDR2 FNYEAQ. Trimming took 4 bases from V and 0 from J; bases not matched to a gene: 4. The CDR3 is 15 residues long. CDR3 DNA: TGTGCCAGCAGCTCTCAGGGGGCCTTGAACACTGAAGCTTTCTTT. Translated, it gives CASSSQGALNTEAFF.

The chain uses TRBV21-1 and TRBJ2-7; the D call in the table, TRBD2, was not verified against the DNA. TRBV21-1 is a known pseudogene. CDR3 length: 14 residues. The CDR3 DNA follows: TGTGCCAGCAGCCCCCATGGCGAGGTCTACGAGCAGTACTTC. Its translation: CASSPHGEVYEQYF.

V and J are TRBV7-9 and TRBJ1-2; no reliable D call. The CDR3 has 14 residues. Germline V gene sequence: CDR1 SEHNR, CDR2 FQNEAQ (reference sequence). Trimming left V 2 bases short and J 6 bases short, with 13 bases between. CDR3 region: CASSLKTDGHGYTF. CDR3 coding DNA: TGTGCCAGCAGCTTAAAAACAGACGGCCATGGCTACACCTTC.

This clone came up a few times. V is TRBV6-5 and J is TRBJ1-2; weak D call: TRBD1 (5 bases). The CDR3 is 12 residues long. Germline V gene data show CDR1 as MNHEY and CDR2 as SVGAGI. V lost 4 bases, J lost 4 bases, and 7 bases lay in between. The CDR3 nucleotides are TGTGCCAGCAGTTTTGACAGCTATGGCTACACCTTC. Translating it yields CASSFDSYGYTF.

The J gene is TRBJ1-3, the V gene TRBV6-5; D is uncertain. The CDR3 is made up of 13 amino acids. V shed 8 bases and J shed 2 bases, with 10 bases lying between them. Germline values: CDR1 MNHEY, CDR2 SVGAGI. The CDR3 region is CASQNSAGNTIYF. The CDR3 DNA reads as TGTGCCAGCCAGAATTCAGCTGGAAACACCATATATTTT.

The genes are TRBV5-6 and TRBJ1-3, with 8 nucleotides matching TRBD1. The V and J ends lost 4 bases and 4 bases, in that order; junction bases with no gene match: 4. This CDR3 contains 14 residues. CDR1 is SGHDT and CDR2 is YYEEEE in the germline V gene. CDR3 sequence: CASSLDRVGNTIYF. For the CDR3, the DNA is TGTGCCAGCAGCCTGGACAGGGTAGGAAACACCATATATTTT.

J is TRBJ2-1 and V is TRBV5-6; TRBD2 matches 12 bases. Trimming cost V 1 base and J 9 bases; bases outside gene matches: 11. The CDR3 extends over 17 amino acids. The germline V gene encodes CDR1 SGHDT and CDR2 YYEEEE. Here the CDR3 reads CASSLRGLAGGPTEQFF. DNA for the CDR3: TGTGCCAGCAGCTTGAGGGGGCTAGCGGGGGGGCCGACTGAGCAGTTCTTC.

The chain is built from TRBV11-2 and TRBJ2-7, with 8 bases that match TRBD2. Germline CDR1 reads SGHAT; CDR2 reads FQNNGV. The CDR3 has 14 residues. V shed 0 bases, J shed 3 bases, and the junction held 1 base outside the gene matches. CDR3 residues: CASSLDRGGYEQYF. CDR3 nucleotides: TGTGCCAGCAGCTTAGATCGGGGGGGCTACGAGCAGTACTTC.

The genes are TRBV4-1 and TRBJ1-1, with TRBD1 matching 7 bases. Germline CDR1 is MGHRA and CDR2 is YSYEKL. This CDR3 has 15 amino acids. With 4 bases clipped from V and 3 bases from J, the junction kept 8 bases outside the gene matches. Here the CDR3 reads CASSPTGDRYTEAFF. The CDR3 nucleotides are TGCGCCAGCAGCCCCACCGGGGACAGATACACTGAAGCTTTCTTT.

The CDR3 coding sequence is TGTGCCAGCAGCTTAGGGACTAGCGGGTCAGAGACCCAGTACTTC. Amino acid sequence: CASSLGTSGSETQYF. This chain connects TRBV7-9 to TRBJ2-5, with 11 bases lining up with TRBD2. Germline CDR1 reads SEHNR; CDR2 reads FQNEAQ (reference sequence). The CDR3 totals 15 residues. J lost 4 bases, V lost 1 base, and 2 bases had no gene match.

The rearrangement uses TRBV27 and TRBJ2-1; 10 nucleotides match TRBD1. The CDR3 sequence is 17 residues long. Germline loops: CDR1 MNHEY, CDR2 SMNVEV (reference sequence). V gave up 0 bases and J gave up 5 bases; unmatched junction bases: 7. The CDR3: CASSLSARDRGHNEQFF. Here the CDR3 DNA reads TGTGCCAGCAGTTTATCCGCCCGGGACAGGGGACACAATGAGCAGTTCTTC.

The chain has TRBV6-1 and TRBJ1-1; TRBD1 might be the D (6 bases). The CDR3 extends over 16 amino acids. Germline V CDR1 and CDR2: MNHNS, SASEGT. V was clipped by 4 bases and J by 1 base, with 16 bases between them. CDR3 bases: TGTGCCAGCAGTGCTTGGGGGGGCATCTCGAACACTGAAGCTTTCTTT. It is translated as CASSAWGGISNTEAFF.

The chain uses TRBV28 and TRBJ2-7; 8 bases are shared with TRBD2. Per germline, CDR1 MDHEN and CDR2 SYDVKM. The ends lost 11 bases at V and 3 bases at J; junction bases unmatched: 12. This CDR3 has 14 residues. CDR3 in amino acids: CAFQLRGDLYEQYF. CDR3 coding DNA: TGTGCCTTCCAGTTGCGGGGGGACCTCTACGAGCAGTACTTC.

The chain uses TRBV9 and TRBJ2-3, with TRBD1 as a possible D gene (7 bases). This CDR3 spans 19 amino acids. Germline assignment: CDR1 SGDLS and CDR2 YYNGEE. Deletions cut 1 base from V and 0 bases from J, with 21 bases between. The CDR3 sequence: CASSVTSYRGRGSTDTQYF. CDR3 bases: TGTGCCAGCAGCGTAACGTCATACAGGGGCCGGGGGAGCACAGATACGCAGTATTTT.

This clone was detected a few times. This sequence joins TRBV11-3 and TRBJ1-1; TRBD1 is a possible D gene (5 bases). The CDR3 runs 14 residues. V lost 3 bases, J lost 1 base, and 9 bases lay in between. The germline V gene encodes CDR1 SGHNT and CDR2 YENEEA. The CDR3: CASSLGGGNTEAFF. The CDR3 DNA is TGTGCCAGCAGCTTGGGGGGTGGGAACACTGAAGCTTTCTTT. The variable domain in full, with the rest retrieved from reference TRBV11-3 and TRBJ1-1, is EAGVVQSPRYKIIEKKQPVAFWCNPISGHNTLYWYLQNLGQGPELLIRYENEEAVDDSQLPKDRFSAERLKGVDSTLKIQPAELGDSAVYLCASSLGGGNTEAFFGQGTRLTVV.

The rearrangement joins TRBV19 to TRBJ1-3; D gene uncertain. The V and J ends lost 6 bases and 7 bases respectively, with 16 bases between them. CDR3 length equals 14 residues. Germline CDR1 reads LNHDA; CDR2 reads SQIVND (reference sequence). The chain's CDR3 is CASRRNSRENTIYF. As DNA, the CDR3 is TGTGCCAGTAGGAGAAACTCAAGGGAGAACACCATATATTTT.

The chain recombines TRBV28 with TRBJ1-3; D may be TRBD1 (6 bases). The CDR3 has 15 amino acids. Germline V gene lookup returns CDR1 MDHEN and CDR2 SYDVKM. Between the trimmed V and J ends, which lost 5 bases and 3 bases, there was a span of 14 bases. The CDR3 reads CASSGPTGNGNTIYF. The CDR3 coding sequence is TGTGCCAGCAGTGGACCTACAGGGAATGGAAACACCATATATTTT.